Shown below are 25 T cell receptor beta chains from a single sample sequenced in a study of shared T cell receptors in the human thymus. Generated by immunoSEQ multiplex PCR, the TCRdb table keeps only in-frame clones and is missing some. The sample has 500,000 to 550,000 clones; around 82% are singletons. This same sample was also taken into another study, of human thymus T cells.

Sequences were obtained from thymocytes. The receptors derive from a boy less than two years old with a congenital heart defect.

The genes are TRBV19 and TRBJ1-1; no reliable D call. Per germline, CDR1 LNHDA and CDR2 SQIVND (reference sequence). The CDR3 runs to 15 residues. V gave up 7 bases and J gave up 4 bases, with 19 bases separating them. CDR3 sequence (DNA): TGTGCCAGTACCATAGGGAACAGAGAGGGCACTGAAGCTTTCTTT. Its translation is CASTIGNREGTEAFF.

The chain links TRBV9 to TRBJ1-4; D is possibly TRBD1 (6 bases). This CDR3 has 14 amino acids. Trimming cost V 4 bases and J 8 bases, with 15 bases left between them. CDR1 and CDR2 (germline): SGDLS, YYNGEE. The CDR3 DNA is TGTGCCAGCAGCCCCAAGGGGGGGGACGAAAAACTGTTTTTT. Its translation: CASSPKGGDEKLFF.

The table lists this clone with a few counts. The rearrangement joins TRBV7-2 to TRBJ2-1; TRBD2 matches at 11 bases. The length of the CDR3 is 17 residues. The V gene's germline CDR1 is SGHTA and CDR2 FQGNSA. V gave up 5 bases and J gave up 7 bases; unmatched junction bases: 13. CDR3 in DNA: TGTGCCAGCAGCCTAGGACTAGCGGGCGGGAGGGAAAATGAGCAGTTCTTC. Translating it yields CASSLGLAGGRENEQFF.

Only a few counts were recorded for this clone. The V gene is TRBV2, the J gene TRBJ2-3, with 10 positions matching TRBD1. Germline trimming cut 1 base from V and 0 bases from J; bases unmatched to any gene: 1. Per the germline V gene, CDR1 is SNHLY and CDR2 is FYNNEI. The CDR3 length is 16 residues. The CDR3 DNA reads TGTGCCAGCAGTGAAGGGGACAGGGGAAGCACAGATACGCAGTATTTT. Translation gives CASSEGDRGSTDTQYF.

V is TRBV10-3 and J is TRBJ2-7; 10 bases are a match to TRBD1. The ends lost 10 bases at V and 7 bases at J; junction bases unmatched: 10. The CDR3 totals 13 residues. In germline, CDR1 is ENHRY, CDR2 SYGVKD. CDR3 coding DNA: TGTGCCACCCTGGACAGGGGGGTGGGGGAGCAGTACTTC. It translates to CATLDRGVGEQYF.

V usage is TRBV7-6 and J usage is TRBJ1-2; no reliable D call. The CDR3 is 15 amino acids. V lost 1 base to trimming and J lost 5 bases, with 14 bases between them. CDR1 and CDR2 (germline): SGHVS, FNYEAQ. The CDR3: CASSLGDGPGYGYTF. The CDR3 coding sequence is TGTGCCAGCAGCTTAGGAGACGGTCCCGGGTATGGCTACACCTTC.

The chain carries TRBV25-1 and TRBJ1-1; D might be TRBD1 (6 bases). Looked up from germline, CDR1 is MGHDK and CDR2 is SYGVNS. Between the trimmed V and J ends, which lost 2 bases and 1 base, there was a span of 11 bases. The CDR3 contains 15 residues. CDR3 sequence (DNA): TGTGCCAGCAGTGAAAGGCGGGGGCCGAACACTGAAGCTTTCTTT. It is translated as CASSERRGPNTEAFF.

This chain connects TRBV5-4 to TRBJ1-1; TRBD1 might be the D (5 bases). The germline V gene has CDR1 SGHNT and CDR2 YYREEE (reference sequence). The CDR3 runs 14 residues. V dropped 2 bases and J dropped 5 bases, with 13 bases sitting between them. In DNA form, the CDR3 reads TGTGCCAGCAGCTTTGGGCAGGGAGGAACTGAAGCTTTCTTT. Translated, it gives CASSFGQGGTEAFF.

The chain recombines TRBV7-2 with TRBJ1-1; 7 bases map to TRBD1. CDR1 SGHTA and CDR2 FQGNSA come from the germline V gene. CDR3 length: 14 residues. After removal of 6 bases from V and 1 base from J, the junction contained 5 bases not matched to a gene. CDR3 coding DNA: TGTGCCAGCAGTTCCAGGGGGACGAACACTGAAGCTTTCTTT. Translation: CASSSRGTNTEAFF.

The J gene is TRBJ2-5, the V gene TRBV29-1, with 11 bases fitting TRBD2. The germline gives CDR1 SQVTM, CDR2 ANQGSEA. J lost 5 bases, V lost 0 bases, and 17 bases had no gene match. The CDR3 sequence is 19 residues long. CDR3 sequence: CSVEDLSGRALINGETQYF. CDR3 DNA: TGCAGCGTTGAAGACCTTAGCGGGAGGGCCTTAATAAATGGGGAGACCCAGTACTTC.

The rearrangement links TRBV4-3 to TRBJ2-1; 8 positions match TRBD2. After removal of 0 bases from V and 6 bases from J, the junction contained 7 bases not matched to a gene. The germline gives CDR1 LGHNA, CDR2 YSLEER. The CDR3 length is 16 residues. The CDR3 region has the DNA TGCGCCAGCAGCCAAGATTCACGGCGGGGGGCCAATGAGCAGTTCTTC. Translated: CASSQDSRRGANEQFF.

The rearrangement links TRBV4-2 to TRBJ1-5, with D unresolved. V dropped 1 base and J dropped 4 bases, with 8 bases sitting between them. In germline, CDR1 is LGHNA, CDR2 YNFKEQ. This CDR3 comprises 14 residues. The CDR3 DNA sequence: TGTGCCAGCAGCCAAGCCCGGGAAAATCAGCCCCAGCATTTT. Translating it yields CASSQARENQPQHF.

This chain uses TRBV11-2 with TRBJ2-1, with TRBD2 identical over 9 bases. The V gene end was trimmed by 3 bases and the J gene end by 6 bases; junction bases not matched to a gene: 12. The CDR3 is 17 residues long. The germline CDR1 and CDR2 sequences are SGHAT and FQNNGV. Written as DNA, the CDR3 is TGTGCCAGCAGCTTGCCCCATTATAGCGGGAGCCCCAATGAGCAGTTCTTC. Translated, it gives CASSLPHYSGSPNEQFF.

This chain uses TRBV25-1 with TRBJ2-7; 8 bases line up with TRBD2. The CDR3 contains 15 residues. Germline V lookup: CDR1 MGHDK, CDR2 SYGVNS. V lost 2 bases and J lost 0; bases outside the gene matches: 3. The CDR3 sequence: CASSEPTSGSYEQYF. Written as DNA, the CDR3 is TGTGCCAGCAGTGAACCTACTAGCGGCTCCTACGAGCAGTACTTC.

This sequence joins TRBV12-5 and TRBJ1-5; 9 nucleotides match TRBD1. This CDR3 has 17 residues. The trim removed 0 bases at V and 4 bases at J, leaving 7 bases unmatched. Per the germline V gene, CDR1 is LGHNT and CDR2 is FRNRAP. CDR3 DNA sequence: TGTGCTAGTGGTTTGGTACAGGGGACAGGGCAAAATCAGCCCCAGCATTTT. This encodes CASGLVQGTGQNQPQHF. The full variable domain, with the rest looked up from reference TRBV12-5 and TRBJ1-5, is DARVTQTPRHKVTEMGQEVTMRCQPILGHNTVFWYRQTMMQGLELLAYFRNRAPLDDSGMPKDRFSAEMPDATLATLKIQPSEPRDSAVYFCASGLVQGTGQNQPQHFGDGTRLSIL.

The chain uses TRBV11-2 and TRBJ2-1, with TRBD2 identical over 12 bases. The CDR3 length is 18 residues. CDR1 SGHAT and CDR2 FQNNGV come from the germline V gene. Trimming at V came to 0 bases and at J to 8 bases, leaving 11 bases not matched to a gene. The CDR3: CASSLDLRLAGGPYEQFF. CDR3 bases: TGTGCCAGCAGCTTAGATCTCCGCCTAGCGGGAGGGCCCTATGAGCAGTTCTTC. The entire variable domain, with the rest obtained from reference TRBV11-2 and TRBJ2-1, is as follows: EAGVAQSPRYKIIEKRQSVAFWCNPISGHATLYWYQQILGQGPKLLIQFQNNGVVDDSQLPKDRFSAERLKGVDSTLKIQPAKLEDSAVYLCASSLDLRLAGGPYEQFFGPGTRLTVL.

The CDR3 reads CASSVGTLNTEAFF. The DNA for the CDR3 is TGTGCCAGCAGCGTAGGCACACTGAACACTGAAGCTTTCTTT. The chain recombines TRBV9 with TRBJ1-1; D gene uncertain. CDR1 is SGDLS and CDR2 is YYNGEE in the germline V gene. CDR3 length: 14 residues. Trimming stripped 0 bases from V and 0 bases from J, with 6 bases between.

This clone appeared a single time. The V and J genes are TRBV18 and TRBJ1-5; 7 bases map to TRBD1. After removal of 1 base from V and 2 bases from J, the junction contained 11 bases not matched to a gene. Germline CDR1 KGHSH, CDR2 LQKENI. This CDR3 is 18 amino acids long. The CDR3 region is CASSPQGQVKDGNQPQHF. DNA of the CDR3: TGTGCCAGCTCACCACAAGGACAGGTAAAGGACGGCAATCAGCCCCAGCATTTT.

The chain couples TRBV19 to TRBJ1-5; 9 positions agree with TRBD1. J lost 5 bases, V lost 0 bases, and 2 bases had no gene match. The germline gives CDR1 LNHDA, CDR2 SQIVND (reference sequence). The CDR3 totals 15 residues. CDR3 sequence: CASSIDRDRDQPQHF. As DNA, the CDR3 is TGTGCCAGTAGTATAGATCGGGACAGGGATCAGCCCCAGCATTTT.

The rearrangement links TRBV30 to TRBJ2-1, with 7 bases lining up with TRBD2. Trimming took 2 bases from V and 8 from J; bases not matched to a gene: 9. Germline loops: CDR1 GTSNPN, CDR2 SVGIG (reference sequence). The CDR3 spans 14 residues. This CDR3 reads CAWSPGTKADEQFF. DNA of the CDR3: TGTGCCTGGAGTCCCGGGACTAAAGCGGATGAGCAGTTCTTC.

V usage is TRBV11-3 and J usage is TRBJ2-7, with TRBD1 matching over 7 bases. The CDR3 spans 17 residues. In germline, CDR1 is SGHNT, CDR2 YENEEA. Losses at the gene ends were 1 base for V and 2 bases for J; bases not matched to a gene: 11. The CDR3 sequence: CASSLANTTGKAYEQYF. CDR3 bases: TGTGCCAGCAGCTTAGCCAACACGACAGGGAAGGCCTACGAGCAGTACTTC. The variable domain in full, with the rest retrieved from reference TRBV11-3 and TRBJ2-7, is EAGVVQSPRYKIIEKKQPVAFWCNPISGHNTLYWYLQNLGQGPELLIRYENEEAVDDSQLPKDRFSAERLKGVDSTLKIQPAELGDSAVYLCASSLANTTGKAYEQYFGPGTRLTVT.

The chain's CDR3 is CASRWDRSYEQYF. CDR3 sequence (DNA): TGTGCCAGCAGGTGGGACAGGTCCTACGAGCAGTACTTC. This chain connects TRBV28 to TRBJ2-7, with 8 bases fitting TRBD1. The CDR3 length is 13 residues. Trimming cost V 6 bases and J 1 base; bases outside gene matches: 2. Germline-derived CDR1 and CDR2 are MDHEN and SYDVKM.

This clone occurred a few times. CDR3 residues: CASGLVGSGRGGFNEQFF. The CDR3 DNA reads TGTGCTAGTGGTTTGGTAGGAAGCGGGAGGGGGGGGTTTAATGAGCAGTTCTTC. The chain recombines TRBV12-5 with TRBJ2-1; 10 bases fit TRBD2. This CDR3 has 18 amino acids. Germline V gene data show CDR1 as LGHNT and CDR2 as FRNRAP. The V and J ends lost 0 bases and 7 bases, in that order; junction bases with no gene match: 12.

The chain joins TRBV18 to TRBJ2-7, with 8 bases that match TRBD2. Germline CDR1 KGHSH, CDR2 LQKENI. CDR3 length: 16 amino acids. The J segment lost 6 bases and the V segment lost 6 bases, leaving 16 bases of the junction unmatched. The CDR3 reads CASSPLLGLAFCEQYF. DNA of the CDR3: TGTGCCAGCTCGCCTCTCCTAGGACTAGCTTTCTGCGAGCAGTACTTC.

The rearrangement uses TRBV9 and TRBJ1-2; no reliable D call. The length of the CDR3 is 12 residues. The germline CDR1 and CDR2 sequences are SGDLS and YYNGEE. Trimming left V 0 bases short and J 5 bases short, with 5 bases between. CDR3 coding DNA: TGTGCCAGCAGCGTAGGAGTTTATGGCTACACCTTC. Translated, it gives CASSVGVYGYTF.